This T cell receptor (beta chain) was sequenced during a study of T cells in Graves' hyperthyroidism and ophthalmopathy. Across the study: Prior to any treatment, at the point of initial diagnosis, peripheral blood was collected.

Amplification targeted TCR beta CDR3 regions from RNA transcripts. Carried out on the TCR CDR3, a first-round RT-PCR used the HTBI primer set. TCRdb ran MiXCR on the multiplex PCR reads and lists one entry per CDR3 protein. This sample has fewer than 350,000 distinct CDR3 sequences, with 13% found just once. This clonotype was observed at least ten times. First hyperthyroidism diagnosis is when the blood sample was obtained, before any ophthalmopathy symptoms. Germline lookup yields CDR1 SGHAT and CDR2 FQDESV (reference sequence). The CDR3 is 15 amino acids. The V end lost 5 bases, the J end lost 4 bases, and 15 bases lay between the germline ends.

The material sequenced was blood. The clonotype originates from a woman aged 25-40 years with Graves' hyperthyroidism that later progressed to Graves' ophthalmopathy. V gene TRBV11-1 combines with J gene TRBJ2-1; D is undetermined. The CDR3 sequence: CASSPDSLNYNEQFF. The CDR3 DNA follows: TGTGCCAGCAGCCCCGACTCGCTAAATTACAATGAGCAGTTCTTC.